Listed here are 5 T cell receptor beta chains from one sample, sequenced in a study of blood T cell repertoires in COVID-19. The repertoire was sequenced with immunoSEQ multiplex PCR; TCRdb's copy has only in-frame clones and lacks some. Of about 100,000 clones listed, roughly 92% are singletons. Sequencing was done on a sample of peripheral blood. These TCRs come from a man aged 50-60 years with active COVID-19.

This chain joins TRBV2 and TRBJ1-2; D unresolved. This CDR3 has 14 residues. CDR1 is SNHLY and CDR2 is FYNNEI in the germline V gene. V was trimmed by 5 bases and J by 3 bases, leaving 13 bases between them. The CDR3 spells CASSSMTEYYGYTF. CDR3 nucleotide sequence: TGTGCCAGCAGTTCCATGACGGAGTACTATGGCTACACCTTC.

The rearrangement uses TRBV19 and TRBJ1-1; TRBD1 aligns across 7 bases. The trim removed 5 bases at V and 3 bases at J, leaving 6 bases unmatched. CDR3 length equals 14 residues. CDR1 and CDR2 (germline): LNHDA, SQIVND (reference sequence). The CDR3 sequence is CASSSGGWYTEAFF. CDR3 bases: TGTGCCAGTAGTTCAGGGGGTTGGTACACTGAAGCTTTCTTT.

This chain joins TRBV5-1 and TRBJ2-2, with a possible D match to TRBD2 (5 bases). Trimming left V 2 bases short and J 3 bases short, with 14 bases between. The CDR3 sequence is 16 residues long. CDR1 is SGHRS, CDR2 YFSETQ, per germline. This CDR3 reads CASSLRSSDHTGELFF. The CDR3 coding sequence is TGCGCCAGCAGCTTACGAAGTAGCGATCACACCGGGGAGCTGTTTTTT.

The J gene is TRBJ1-2, the V gene TRBV28; D is undetermined. Germline V gene sequence: CDR1 MDHEN, CDR2 SYDVKM. There are 13 residues in the CDR3. The V end was cut by 3 bases, the J end by 4 bases, with 9 bases between. The CDR3 here is CASSLEILYGYTF. DNA for the CDR3: TGTGCCAGCAGTTTGGAGATCCTCTATGGCTACACCTTC.

The genes are TRBV2 and TRBJ2-5; TRBD1 agrees at 8 bases. V lost 6 bases, J lost 4 bases, and 13 bases stayed unmatched. This CDR3 contains 16 residues. Germline V gene lookup returns CDR1 SNHLY and CDR2 FYNNEI. The CDR3 region is CASRADRVRPGETQYF. CDR3 sequence (DNA): TGTGCCAGCAGGGCGGACAGGGTAAGGCCCGGAGAGACCCAGTACTTC.